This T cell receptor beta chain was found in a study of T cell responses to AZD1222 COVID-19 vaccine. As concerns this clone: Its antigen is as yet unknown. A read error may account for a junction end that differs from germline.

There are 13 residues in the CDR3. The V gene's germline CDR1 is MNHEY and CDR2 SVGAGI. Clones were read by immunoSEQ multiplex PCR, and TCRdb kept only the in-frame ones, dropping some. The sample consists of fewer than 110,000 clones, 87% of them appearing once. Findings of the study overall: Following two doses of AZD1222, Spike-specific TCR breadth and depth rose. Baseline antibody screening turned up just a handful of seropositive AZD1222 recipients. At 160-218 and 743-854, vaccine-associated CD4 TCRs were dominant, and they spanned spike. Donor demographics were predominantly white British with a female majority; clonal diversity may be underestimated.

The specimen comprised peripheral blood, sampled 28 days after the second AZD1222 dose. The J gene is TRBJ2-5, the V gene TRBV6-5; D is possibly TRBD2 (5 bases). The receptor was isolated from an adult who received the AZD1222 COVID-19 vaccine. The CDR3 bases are TGTGCCAGCAGTTCCCGCCGGGGTCGGGCGACTAACTTC. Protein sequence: CASSSRRGRATNF.